These T cell receptor beta chains were read from a single sample in a study of T-cell reconstitution after alpha-beta-depleted transplantation in children. TCRdb recomputed calls from the PCR reads with MiXCR, one row per CDR3 protein. This sample has hundreds of thousands of distinct CDR3 sequences; approximately 8% occur once, and the top ten carry under 40%. The sample here was PBMCs, mostly from graft donor cells, taken 360 days after TCRalphabeta/CD19-depleted stem cell transplant. The receptors stem from a male patient between 2 and 15 years old who had a stem cell transplant for acute myeloid leukemia, so the T cells may come from the graft donor. Both conserved end residues are part of each CDR3. A D gene is named only where the DNA matches it firmly. Expanded clones are given a class, and other clones once, few, many or no size at all.

J gene | D gene | V gene | clone size | CDR3 DNA | CDR3 protein
TRBJ2-1 | . | TRBV3-1 | . | TGTGCCAGCACCTCTTCGGGGGGCCTTTACAATGAGCAGTTCTTC | CASTSSGGLYNEQFF
TRBJ1-3 | . | TRBV12-3/TRBV12-4 | many | TGTGCCAGCAGTTGGGGGAGGGGAAACACCATATATTTT | CASSWGRGNTIYF
TRBJ1-1 | TRBD1 | TRBV7-9 | few | TGTGCCAGCAGCCCTACCGGGACAGGGAACACTGAAGCTTTCTTT | CASSPTGTGNTEAFF
TRBJ1-2 | . | TRBV6-5 | many | TGTGCCAGCAGTCGGTCTAACTATGGCTACACCTTC | CASSRSNYGYTF
TRBJ1-2 | TRBD1 | TRBV11-1 | . | TGTGCCAGCAGCTTACGTGTTAGGACAGGGGCCATCGACTATGGCTACACCTTC | CASSLRVRTGAIDYGYTF
TRBJ1-1 | TRBD1 | TRBV5-1 | few | TGCGCCAGCAGCTTGGGTGACAGGGTCGAGAGTGAAGCTTTCTTT | CASSLGDRVESEAFF
TRBJ2-1 | . | TRBV5-1 | many | TGCGCCAGCAGCTCGGGTCCTTACAATGAGCAGTTCTTC | CASSSGPYNEQFF
TRBJ2-3 | TRBD1 | TRBV6-2/TRBV6-3 | many | TGTGCCAGCAGTCGTACCGGGACAGGGGGCAGTGCTAGCACAGATACGCAGTATTTT | CASSRTGTGGSASTDTQYF
TRBJ2-5 | TRBD2 | TRBV20-1 | many | TGCAGTGCTGTTAGCGGGGGGGGACAAGAGACCCAGTACTTC | CSAVSGGGQETQYF
TRBJ2-7 | TRBD1 | TRBV9 | few | TGTGCCAGCAGCGGGGGACAGGGGGCGTTCTACGAGCAGTACTTC | CASSGGQGAFYEQYF
TRBJ2-7 | . | TRBV10-3 | many | TGTGCCATCAGTGACGGCAGGGACTACGAGCAGTACTTC | CAISDGRDYEQYF
TRBJ2-5 | TRBD2 | TRBV5-1 | . | TGCGCCAGCAGCCCTAGCGGGATCACCAAGACCCAGTACTTC | CASSPSGITKTQYF
TRBJ2-5 | . | TRBV20-1 | few | TGCAGTGCTAGACCCCCAGCGCAAGAGACCCAGTACTTC | CSARPPAQETQYF
TRBJ2-3 | TRBD2 | TRBV20-1 | many | TGCAGTGCTACCTGGACTAGCGGGGCTGATACGCAGTATTTT | CSATWTSGADTQYF
TRBJ2-7 | . | TRBV29-1 | . | TGCAGCGTTGAAGGTCTCTACGAGCAGTACTTC | CSVEGLYEQYF
TRBJ1-4 | TRBD1 | TRBV12-5 | few | TGTGCTAGTGGTTTGGTCCGGACAGGCTTTTTCGGGGAACTGTTTTTT | CASGLVRTGFFGELFF
TRBJ2-4 | . | TRBV12-3/TRBV12-4 | . | TGTGCCAGCAGTTTATATTTCTTAGCCAAAAACATTCAGTACTTC | CASSLYFLAKNIQYF
TRBJ1-4 | . | TRBV20-1 | few | TGCAGTGCTAGAGACAGGCGGGATGAAAAACTGTTTTTT | CSARDRRDEKLFF